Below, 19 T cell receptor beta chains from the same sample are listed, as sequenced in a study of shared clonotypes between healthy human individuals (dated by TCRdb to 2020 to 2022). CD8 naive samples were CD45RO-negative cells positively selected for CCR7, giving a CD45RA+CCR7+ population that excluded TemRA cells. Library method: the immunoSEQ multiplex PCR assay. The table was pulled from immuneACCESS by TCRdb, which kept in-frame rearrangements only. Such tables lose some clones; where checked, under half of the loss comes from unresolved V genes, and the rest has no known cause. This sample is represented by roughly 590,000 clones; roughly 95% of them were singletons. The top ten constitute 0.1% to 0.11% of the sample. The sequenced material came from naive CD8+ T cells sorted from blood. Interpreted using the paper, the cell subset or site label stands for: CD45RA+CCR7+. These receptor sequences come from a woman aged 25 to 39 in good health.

The CDR3 loop is CASSQGAEVLPIQQYF. CDR3 bases: TGCGCCAGCAGCCAAGGAGCGGAGGTTCTCCCGATCCAGCAGTACTTC. V gene TRBV4-1 combines with J gene TRBJ2-7, with D perhaps matching TRBD2 (5 bases). Germline V gives CDR1 MGHRA, CDR2 YSYEKL. Trimming took 1 base from V and 8 from J, leaving 21 bases between them. The CDR3 has 16 residues.

CDR3 amino acids: CASSFSARGNEQFF. The CDR3 coding sequence is TGTGCCAGCAGTTTTTCGGCGAGAGGGAATGAGCAGTTCTTC. This chain connects TRBV28 to TRBJ2-1; tentatively, D is TRBD2 (5 bases). The CDR3 runs 14 residues. The V gene's germline CDR1 is MDHEN and CDR2 SYDVKM. The V end was cut by 3 bases, the J end by 7 bases, with 13 bases between.

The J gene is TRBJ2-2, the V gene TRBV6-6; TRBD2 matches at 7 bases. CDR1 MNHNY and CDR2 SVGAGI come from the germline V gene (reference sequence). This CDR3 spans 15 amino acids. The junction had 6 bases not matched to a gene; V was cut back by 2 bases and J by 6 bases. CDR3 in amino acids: CASSYGAGVAGELFF. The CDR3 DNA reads TGTGCCAGCAGTTACGGGGCGGGAGTTGCCGGGGAGCTGTTTTTT.

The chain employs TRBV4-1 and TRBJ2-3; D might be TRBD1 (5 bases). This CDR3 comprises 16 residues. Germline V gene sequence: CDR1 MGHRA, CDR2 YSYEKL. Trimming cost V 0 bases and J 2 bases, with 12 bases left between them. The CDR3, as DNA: TGCGCCAGCAGCCAAGACCAGGGCTGGGACACAGATACGCAGTATTTT. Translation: CASSQDQGWDTDTQYF.

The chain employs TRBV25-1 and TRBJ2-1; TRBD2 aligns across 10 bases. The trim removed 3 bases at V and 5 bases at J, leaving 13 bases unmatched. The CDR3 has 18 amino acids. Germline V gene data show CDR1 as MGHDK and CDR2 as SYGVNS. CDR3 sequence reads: CASSDGLAALGRHNEQFF. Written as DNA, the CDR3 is TGTGCCAGCAGTGACGGACTAGCGGCCCTAGGGAGACACAATGAGCAGTTCTTC.

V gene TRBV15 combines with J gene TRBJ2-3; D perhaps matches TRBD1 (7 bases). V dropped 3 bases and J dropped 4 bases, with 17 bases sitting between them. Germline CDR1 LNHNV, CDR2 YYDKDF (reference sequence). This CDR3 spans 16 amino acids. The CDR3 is CATSSSDRWEADTQYF. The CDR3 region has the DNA TGTGCCACCAGCAGCTCGGACAGGTGGGAGGCAGATACGCAGTATTTT.

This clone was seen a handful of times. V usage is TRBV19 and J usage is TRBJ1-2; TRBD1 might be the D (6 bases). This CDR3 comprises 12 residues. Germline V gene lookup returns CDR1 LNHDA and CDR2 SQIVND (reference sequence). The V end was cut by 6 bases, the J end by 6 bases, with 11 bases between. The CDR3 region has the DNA TGTGCCAGTAGACAGGGTTTCAATGGCTACACCTTC. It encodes CASRQGFNGYTF.

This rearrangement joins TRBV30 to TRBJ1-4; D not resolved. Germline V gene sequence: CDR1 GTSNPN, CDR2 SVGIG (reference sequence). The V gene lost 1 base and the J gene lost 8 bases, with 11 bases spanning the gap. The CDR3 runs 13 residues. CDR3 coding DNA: TGTGCCTGGAGTGCGGAGGATTGGGAAAAACTGTTTTTT. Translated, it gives CAWSAEDWEKLFF.

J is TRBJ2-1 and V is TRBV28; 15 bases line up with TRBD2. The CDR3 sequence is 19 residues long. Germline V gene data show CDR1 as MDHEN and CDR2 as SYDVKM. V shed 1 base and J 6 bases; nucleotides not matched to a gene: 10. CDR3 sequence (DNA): TGTGCCAGCAGTTTATTATTCTGGACTAGCGGGAGGGGAGGCAATGAGCAGTTCTTC. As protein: CASSLLFWTSGRGGNEQFF.

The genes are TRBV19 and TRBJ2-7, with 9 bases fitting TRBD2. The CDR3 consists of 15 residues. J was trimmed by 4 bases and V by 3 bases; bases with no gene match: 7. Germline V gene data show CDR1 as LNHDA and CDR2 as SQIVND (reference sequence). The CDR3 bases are TGTGCCAGTAGTATCATAGCGGGAGTGATATACGAGCAGTACTTC. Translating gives CASSIIAGVIYEQYF.

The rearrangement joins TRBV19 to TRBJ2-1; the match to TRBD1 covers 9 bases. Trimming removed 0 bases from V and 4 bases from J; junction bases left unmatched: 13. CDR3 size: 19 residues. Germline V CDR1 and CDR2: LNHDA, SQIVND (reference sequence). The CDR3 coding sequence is TGTGCCAGTAGTATAGATATGGAGGGCGGGACAGGGCCATACAATGAGCAGTTCTTC. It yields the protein CASSIDMEGGTGPYNEQFF.

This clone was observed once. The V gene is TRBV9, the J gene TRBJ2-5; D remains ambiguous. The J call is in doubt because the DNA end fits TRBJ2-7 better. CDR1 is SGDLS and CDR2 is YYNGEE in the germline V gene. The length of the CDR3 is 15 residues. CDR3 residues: CASSPRLTSPYEQYF. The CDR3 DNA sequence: TGTGCCAGCAGCCCCCGATTGACGTCCCCTTACGAGCAGTACTTC.

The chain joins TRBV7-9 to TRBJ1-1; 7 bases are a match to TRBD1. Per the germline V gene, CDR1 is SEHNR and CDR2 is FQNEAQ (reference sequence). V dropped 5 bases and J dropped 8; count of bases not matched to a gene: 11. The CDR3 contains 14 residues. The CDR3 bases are TGTGCCAGCAGCCAAAGGTCGACAGGGCCCGAAGCTTTCTTT. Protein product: CASSQRSTGPEAFF.

Here the CDR3 reads CASSWDIMNTEAFF. CDR3 coding DNA: TGTGCCAGCAGTTGGGACATAATGAACACTGAAGCTTTCTTT. The J gene is TRBJ1-1, the V gene TRBV28; possibly TRBD1 for D (6 bases). This CDR3 is built from 14 residues. In germline, CDR1 is MDHEN, CDR2 SYDVKM. V dropped 4 bases and J dropped 0 bases, with 9 bases sitting between them.

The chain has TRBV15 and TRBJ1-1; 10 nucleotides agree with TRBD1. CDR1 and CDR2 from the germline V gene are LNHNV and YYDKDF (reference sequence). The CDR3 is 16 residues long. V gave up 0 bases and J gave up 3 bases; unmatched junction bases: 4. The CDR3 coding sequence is TGTGCCACCAGCAGAGAAGTTGGGACAGGGGACACTGAAGCTTTCTTT. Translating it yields CATSREVGTGDTEAFF.

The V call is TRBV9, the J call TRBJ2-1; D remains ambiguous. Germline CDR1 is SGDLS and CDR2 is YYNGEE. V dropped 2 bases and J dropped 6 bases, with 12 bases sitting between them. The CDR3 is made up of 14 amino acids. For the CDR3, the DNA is TGTGCCAGCAGCGTTCACATATACTCCAATGAGCAGTTCTTC. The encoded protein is CASSVHIYSNEQFF.

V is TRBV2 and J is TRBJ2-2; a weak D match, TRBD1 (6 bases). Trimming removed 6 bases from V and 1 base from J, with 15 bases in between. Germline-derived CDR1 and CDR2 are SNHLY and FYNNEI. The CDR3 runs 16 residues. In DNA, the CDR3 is TGTGCCAGCAGGGCCAACAAAGGGGGGAACACCGGGGAGCTGTTTTTT. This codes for CASRANKGGNTGELFF. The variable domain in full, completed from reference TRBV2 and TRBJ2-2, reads EPEVTQTPSHQVTQMGQEVILRCVPISNHLYFYWYRQILGQKVEFLVSFYNNEISEKSEIFDDQFSVERPDGSNFTLKIRSTKLEDSAMYFCASRANKGGNTGELFFGEGSRLTVL.

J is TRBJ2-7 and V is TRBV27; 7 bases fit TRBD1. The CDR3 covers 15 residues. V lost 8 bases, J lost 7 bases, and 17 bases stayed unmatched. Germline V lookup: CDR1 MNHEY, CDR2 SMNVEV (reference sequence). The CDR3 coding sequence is TGTGCCAGCGGGGAAGGGGGCGCTGGCTTCGGAGAGCAGTACTTC. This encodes CASGEGGAGFGEQYF.

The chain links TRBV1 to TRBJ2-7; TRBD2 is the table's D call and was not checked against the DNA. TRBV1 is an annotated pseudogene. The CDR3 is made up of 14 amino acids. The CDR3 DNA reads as TGCACCAGCAGCCAAGTCCCCGGGAGGCACGAGCAGTACTTC. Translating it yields CTSSQVPGRHEQYF.